Listed here are 22 T cell receptor beta chains from one sample, sequenced in a study of PD-L1 blockade in urothelial cancer. The method was immunoSEQ multiplex PCR; TCRdb's version includes in-frame clones alone and lacks a portion of them. The top ten hold 3% to 3.5% of the sample, which has over 40,000 clones, roughly 78% seen once. The sample here was PBMCs, taken around atezolizumab (anti-PD-L1) treatment. The receptors come from a man in his sixties or seventies with urothelial cancer.

CDR3 nucleotide sequence: TGTGCCAGCAGCCAAGCGTGGAGAGAAGCTTTCTTT. Protein sequence: CASSQAWREAFF. The chain is built from TRBV14 and TRBJ1-1; D is unresolved. The CDR3 length is 12 residues. Germline lookup yields CDR1 SGHDN and CDR2 FVKESK. The V gene lost 1 base and the J gene lost 8 bases, with 8 bases spanning the gap.

The rearrangement links TRBV9 to TRBJ1-5, with 7 bases matching TRBD1. The V gene end was trimmed by 3 bases and the J gene end by 0 bases; junction bases not matched to a gene: 3. Germline CDR1 and CDR2: SGDLS and YYNGEE. This CDR3 comprises 15 residues. The CDR3 spells CASSATGASNQPQHF. CDR3 DNA sequence: TGTGCCAGCAGCGCAACAGGGGCTAGCAATCAGCCCCAGCATTTT.

The chain uses TRBV6-5 and TRBJ1-2; D is perhaps TRBD1 (5 bases). Germline loops: CDR1 MNHEY, CDR2 SVGAGI. Trimming left V 8 bases short and J 7 bases short, with 17 bases between. The CDR3 has 13 amino acids. CDR3 DNA: TGTGCCAGCGGTGGGAGCAGGGAGGGTGGCTACACCTTC. This codes for CASGGSREGGYTF.

The rearrangement joins TRBV7-9 to TRBJ2-3, with 9 bases aligning to TRBD2. This CDR3 has 15 amino acids. Trimming took 5 bases from V and 6 from J; bases not matched to a gene: 9. Germline V gene data show CDR1 as SEHNR and CDR2 as FQNEAQ (reference sequence). CDR3 nucleotide sequence: TGTGCCAGCAGCACGAGCGGGGGGAGCGTTGATACGCAGTATTTT. Protein sequence: CASSTSGGSVDTQYF.

The genes are TRBV5-4 and TRBJ2-7, with 9 bases aligning to TRBD1. The germline CDR1 and CDR2 sequences are SGHNT and YYREEE (reference sequence). Unmatched junction bases numbered 8, after V lost 4 bases and J lost 3 bases. CDR3 length: 15 residues. CDR3 protein: CASSIPGQGLYEQYF. For the CDR3, the DNA is TGTGCCAGCAGCATACCGGGACAGGGACTCTACGAGCAGTACTTC.

The rearrangement joins TRBV7-8 to TRBJ2-2; TRBD2 agrees at 7 bases. Germline V gives CDR1 SGHVS, CDR2 FQNEAQ. V was clipped by 1 base and J by 3 bases; unmatched bases: 5. The CDR3 is 16 residues long. CDR3 nucleotides: TGTGCCAGCAGCTTAGTGGCGGGAGTCGACACCGGGGAGCTGTTTTTT. This translates into CASSLVAGVDTGELFF.

The chain employs TRBV9 and TRBJ2-1; 7 bases line up with TRBD2. CDR1 is SGDLS, CDR2 YYNGEE, per germline. This CDR3 comprises 14 residues. J lost 6 bases, V lost 6 bases, and 9 bases had no gene match. As DNA, the CDR3 is TGTGCCAGCACCGGGGGGAGGGATGGCAATGAGCAGTTCTTC. Translating gives CASTGGRDGNEQFF.

The chain couples TRBV18 to TRBJ1-1; 9 nucleotides agree with TRBD1. Germline loops: CDR1 KGHSH, CDR2 LQKENI. V was clipped by 5 bases and J by 4 bases; unmatched bases: 8. CDR3 length equals 15 residues. Here the CDR3 DNA reads TGTGCCAGCTCAGTTGGACAGGGGATGGGCACTGAAGCTTTCTTT. Translation gives CASSVGQGMGTEAFF.

The rearrangement links TRBV28 to TRBJ2-7; 8 bases are shared with TRBD1. The CDR3 is 14 residues long. The germline gives CDR1 MDHEN, CDR2 SYDVKM. V dropped 4 bases and J dropped 4; count of bases not matched to a gene: 6. Written as DNA, the CDR3 is TGTGCCAGCAGTTCAGGGGGCGCGAATTACGAGCAGTACTTC. Protein product: CASSSGGANYEQYF.

V and J are TRBV28 and TRBJ2-2; 7 nucleotides agree with TRBD1. Unmatched junction bases numbered 3, after V lost 6 bases and J lost 2 bases. CDR1 and CDR2 from the germline V gene are MDHEN and SYDVKM. The CDR3 has 14 residues. CDR3 residues: CASRWDRNTGELFF. In nucleotides, the CDR3 is TGTGCCAGCAGATGGGACAGAAACACCGGGGAGCTGTTTTTT.

V gene TRBV7-3 combines with J gene TRBJ2-2; TRBD2 aligns across 8 bases. The CDR3 has 14 amino acids. CDR1 is SGHTA, CDR2 FQGTGA, per germline. J gave up 7 bases and V 0 bases, and 1 base lay outside the gene matches. CDR3 DNA: TGTGCCAGCAGCTTAACCGGGAGGGTCGGGGAGCTGTTTTTT. This encodes CASSLTGRVGELFF.

This clone was detected only once. The chain employs TRBV7-8 and TRBJ2-5; 7 bases are a match to TRBD1. In germline, CDR1 is SGHVS, CDR2 FQNEAQ. The length of the CDR3 is 15 residues. V shed 4 bases and J 5 bases; nucleotides not matched to a gene: 10. CDR3 protein: CASSSYEGGGETQYF. The CDR3 DNA is TGTGCCAGCAGCTCCTATGAAGGGGGCGGTGAGACCCAGTACTTC.

Here the CDR3 DNA reads TGTGCCAGCACCTCAGACAGGCTCAACTATGGCTACACCTTC. Amino acids: CASTSDRLNYGYTF. J is TRBJ1-2 and V is TRBV11-2, with a possible D match to TRBD1 (6 bases). The length of the CDR3 is 14 residues. The germline V and J ends were trimmed by 7 bases and 2 bases, with 14 bases remaining between them. The V gene's germline CDR1 is SGHAT and CDR2 FQNNGV.

The chain employs TRBV29-1 and TRBJ1-1; perhaps TRBD1 as D (6 bases). The CDR3 is 11 residues long. Trimming pared 7 bases from V and 3 bases from J, leaving 9 bases between. CDR1 and CDR2 (germline): SQVTM, ANQGSEA. CDR3 nucleotides: TGCAGCGGCCACAGGGACACTGAAGCTTTCTTT. Amino acids: CSGHRDTEAFF.

The chain couples TRBV6-6 to TRBJ1-2; 7 bases align to TRBD1. From germline, CDR1 is MNHNY and CDR2 SVGAGI (reference sequence). Trimming cost V 6 bases and J 6 bases; bases outside gene matches: 4. The CDR3 consists of 12 residues. CDR3 protein: CASRGQFDGYTF. The CDR3, as DNA: TGTGCCAGCAGGGGACAGTTCGATGGCTACACCTTC.

The V and J genes are TRBV6-1 and TRBJ2-2; 11 bases are a match to TRBD1. The CDR3 runs 17 residues. Germline assignment: CDR1 MNHNS and CDR2 SASEGT. The V and J ends lost 4 bases and 6 bases, in that order; junction bases with no gene match: 10. The CDR3 coding sequence is TGTGCCAGCAGTGTGAGGACAGGGGGCTTTCGCGCCGGGGAGCTGTTTTTT. It codes for CASSVRTGGFRAGELFF.

V and J are TRBV7-4 and TRBJ2-1; TRBD2 matches 10 bases. In germline, CDR1 is SGHVT, CDR2 SQSDAQ. Trimming took 7 bases from V and 0 from J; bases not matched to a gene: 21. This CDR3 comprises 21 residues. The CDR3 spells CASINPPGTSDSRSSYNEQFF. CDR3 coding DNA: TGTGCCAGCATCAATCCCCCCGGGACTAGCGATTCAAGGAGCTCCTACAATGAGCAGTTCTTC.

The V call is TRBV7-2, the J call TRBJ1-1; a possible D gene is TRBD1 (6 bases). Germline values: CDR1 SGHTA, CDR2 FQGNSA. This CDR3 contains 14 residues. The V and J ends lost 6 bases and 5 bases respectively, with 16 bases between them. The CDR3 here is CASSSAGAWTEAFF. The CDR3 DNA sequence: TGTGCCAGCAGTTCAGCGGGGGCTTGGACTGAAGCTTTCTTT.

The rearrangement links TRBV5-6 to TRBJ2-1, with 8 bases that match TRBD2. CDR1 is SGHDT and CDR2 is YYEEEE in the germline V gene. There are 16 residues in the CDR3. Trimming at V came to 4 bases and at J to 2 bases, leaving 8 bases not matched to a gene. The CDR3 coding sequence is TGTGCCAGCAGCGGGCGGGGCGGGGGGACCTACAATGAGCAGTTCTTC. Translated: CASSGRGGGTYNEQFF. The whole variable domain, remainder taken from reference TRBV5-6 and TRBJ2-1, is DAGVTQSPTHLIKTRGQQVTLRCSPKSGHDTVSWYQQALGQGPQFIFQYYEEEERQRGNFPDRFSGHQFPNYSSELNVNALLLGDSALYLCASSGRGGGTYNEQFFGPGTRLTVL.

This clone appeared a single time. The chain combines TRBV5-1 with TRBJ2-5, with a tentative D call TRBD2 (7 bases). CDR3 length equals 13 residues. Trimming took off 5 bases at V and 5 bases at J, with 13 bases between the two ends. Germline CDR1 SGHRS, CDR2 YFSETQ. DNA of the CDR3: TGCGCCAGCAGTGTCAGGGGAGGGGAGACCCAGTACTTC. It codes for CASSVRGGETQYF.

V gene TRBV18 combines with J gene TRBJ2-7; 9 nucleotides line up with TRBD1. In germline, CDR1 is KGHSH, CDR2 LQKENI. This CDR3 is 13 amino acids long. V lost 6 bases to trimming and J lost 5 bases; unmatched junction nucleotides: 5. CDR3 in amino acids: CASSGTGYDEQYF. The CDR3 DNA reads TGTGCCAGCTCCGGGACAGGGTACGACGAGCAGTACTTC.

The chain links TRBV19 to TRBJ1-1; TRBD1 is a possible D gene (6 bases). This CDR3 has 16 residues. Trimming left V 7 bases short and J 0 bases short, with 18 bases between. The germline V gene encodes CDR1 LNHDA and CDR2 SQIVND (reference sequence). The CDR3 sequence: CASTLRGSGMNTEAFF. CDR3 sequence (DNA): TGTGCCAGTACCCTGAGGGGGTCAGGAATGAACACTGAAGCTTTCTTT.